This T cell receptor (beta chain) stems from a study of Ad26.COV2.S vaccination and SARS-CoV-2 variants. Profiling relied on immunoSEQ multiplex PCR, and the TCRdb table lists in-frame clones only, not all of them. The sample lists more than 350,000 clones, around 90% occurring once. Treatment of the sample: some 20 received Ad26.COV2.S at low or high dose, single or two shots; about 5 received placebo; per-sample allocation not given. Specimens were obtained on day 63 following the first vaccine or placebo injection. Study results and caveats: Post-vaccination breadth of spike-specific CD8+ and CD4+ T cell responses was reportedly substantial. Researchers reported similar non-spike TCR breadth in vaccine and placebo recipients.

A note on this clone: Its antigen is currently unknown.

J gave up 7 bases and V 2 bases, and 6 bases lay outside the gene matches. The CDR3 is made up of 15 amino acids. The V gene's germline CDR1 is KGHSH and CDR2 LQKENI. The source is a person aged 18-60 years who received the Ad26.COV2.S COVID-19 vaccine or a placebo. The V and J genes are TRBV18 and TRBJ2-1; 9 positions agree with TRBD1. Source: peripheral blood, taken in a trial of Ad26.COV2.S vaccine versus placebo. CDR3 bases: TGTGCCAGCTCACCAGGGACAGGGCTTAGGAATGAGCAGTTCTTC. It specifies CASSPGTGLRNEQFF. Variable domain in full (rest from reference TRBV18 and TRBJ2-1): NAGVMQNPRHLVRRRGQEARLRCSPMKGHSHVYWYRQLPEEGLKFMVYLQKENIIDESGMPKERFSAEFPKEGPSILRIQQVVRGDSAAYFCASSPGTGLRNEQFFGPGTRLTVL.